One and the same sample provided the 15 T cell receptor beta chains below, sequenced in a study of CD8 T cells in ankylosing spondylitis. TCRdb itself ran the 5' RACE reads through MiXCR, one entry per CDR3 protein. Altogether around 220,000 distinct CDR3 sequences are present, roughly 10% being singletons, with the ten largest covering under 25%. The sequenced sample consisted of blood, either unsorted or a sorted T cell fraction (not recorded which). These receptor sequences come from a male donor with ankylosing spondylitis or in good health (not recorded which).

This clonotype has at least ten counts. The chain uses TRBV5-6 and TRBJ2-5; no clear D. Germline CDR1 reads SGHDT; CDR2 reads YYEEEE. V dropped 0 bases and J dropped 5 bases, with 8 bases sitting between them. This CDR3 comprises 13 residues. CDR3 residues: CASSLDSQETQYF. As DNA, the CDR3 is TGTGCCAGCAGCTTGGACTCACAGGAGACCCAGTACTTC.

This clonotype was seen at least ten times. This rearrangement joins TRBV28 to TRBJ2-2; D perhaps matches TRBD1 (7 bases). The CDR3 length is 17 residues. V shed 4 bases and J shed 0 bases, with 15 bases lying between them. Germline V gene lookup returns CDR1 MDHEN and CDR2 SYDVKM. CDR3 protein: CASSSGTGDSNTGELFF. In DNA, the CDR3 is TGTGCCAGCAGTTCCGGAACAGGGGACTCGAACACCGGGGAGCTGTTTTTT.

The rearrangement uses TRBV5-1 and TRBJ2-5; TRBD2 aligns across 13 bases. Trimming cost V 4 bases and J 0 bases; bases outside gene matches: 9. Per the germline V gene, CDR1 is SGHRS and CDR2 is YFSETQ. CDR3 length: 18 amino acids. Here the CDR3 reads CASSEGTSGAPNQETQYF. For the CDR3, the DNA is TGCGCCAGCAGCGAAGGGACTAGCGGGGCGCCAAACCAAGAGACCCAGTACTTC.

This clonotype was observed at least ten times. The V call is TRBV6-1, the J call TRBJ2-1; D unclear. V was trimmed by 1 base and J by 0 bases, leaving 10 bases between them. The germline V gene has CDR1 MNHNS and CDR2 SASEGT. This CDR3 region has 16 residues. The CDR3 sequence is CASSEDDGGSYNEQFF. CDR3 DNA sequence: TGTGCCAGCAGTGAAGATGACGGTGGCTCCTACAATGAGCAGTTCTTC.

The sample holds many counts of this clonotype. This chain uses TRBV5-6 with TRBJ1-5, with D perhaps TRBD1 (5 bases). V was pared by 4 bases and J by 2 bases, with 16 bases between. The CDR3 is made up of 16 amino acids. Germline CDR1 and CDR2: SGHDT and YYEEEE. The CDR3 DNA reads as TGTGCCAGCAGCAGAGACTCGGGCAGGGGCAATCAGCCCCAGCATTTT. This codes for CASSRDSGRGNQPQHF.

This clonotype was observed many times. The chain has TRBV7-2 and TRBJ2-2; D may match TRBD1 or TRBD2 (5 bases each). V lost 5 bases, J lost 0 bases, and 13 bases lay in between. The CDR3 runs 16 residues. Germline V gene sequence: CDR1 SGHTA, CDR2 FQGNSA. DNA for the CDR3: TGTGCCAGCAGCGGGGACGGAAGTACGAACACCGGGGAGCTGTTTTTT. This gives the protein CASSGDGSTNTGELFF.

This clonotype was counted between two and nine times. As DNA, the CDR3 is TGTGCCACCAGTGGCCCGGGAACGCAAGAGACCCAGTACTTC. This encodes CATSGPGTQETQYF. The rearrangement joins TRBV24-1 to TRBJ2-5; weak D call: TRBD2 (5 bases). The germline V gene encodes CDR1 KGHDR and CDR2 SFDVKD. The CDR3 covers 14 residues. V lost 5 bases to trimming and J lost 2 bases, with 11 bases between them.

This clonotype was counted only a few times. V and J are TRBV12-3 or TRBV12-4 and TRBJ2-3, with D possibly matching TRBD2 (6 bases). V was shortened by 5 bases and J by 0 bases, with 12 bases between the two germline ends. This CDR3 has 15 amino acids. The CDR3 sequence is CASSGGAYSTDTQYF. For the CDR3, the DNA is TGTGCCAGCAGTGGCGGGGCCTACAGCACAGATACGCAGTATTTT.

This clonotype has at least ten counts. The genes are TRBV2 and TRBJ1-4; D is perhaps TRBD1 (5 bases). CDR1 is SNHLY and CDR2 is FYNNEI in the germline V gene. V was shortened by 0 bases and J by 5 bases, with 10 bases between the two germline ends. The CDR3 length is 15 residues. Written as DNA, the CDR3 is TGTGCCAGCAGTGAAGCGTTGGGGGGAAATGAAAAACTGTTTTTT. Encoded protein: CASSEALGGNEKLFF. Filled out from reference TRBV2 and TRBJ1-4, the complete variable domain reads EPEVTQTPSHQVTQMGQEVILRCVPISNHLYFYWYRQILGQKVEFLVSFYNNEISEKSEIFDDQFSVERPDGSNFTLKIRSTKLEDSAMYFCASSEALGGNEKLFFGSGTQLSVL.

This rearrangement joins TRBV3-1 to TRBJ2-5; tentatively, D is TRBD2 (6 bases). Per germline, CDR1 LGHDT and CDR2 YNNKEL (reference sequence). The CDR3 loop spans 13 amino acids. V was pared by 1 base and J by 5 bases, with 8 bases between. The CDR3 loop is CASSQAGVETQYF. DNA for the CDR3: TGTGCCAGCAGCCAAGCGGGGGTGGAGACCCAGTACTTC.

This clonotype was counted at least ten times. The CDR3 nucleotides are TGCAGTGCGTGGACTAGCGGGGGTTCGCAGTATTTT. This translates into CSAWTSGGSQYF. This chain links TRBV20-1 with TRBJ2-3; 13 bases line up with TRBD2. V dropped 6 bases and J dropped 10; count of bases not matched to a gene: 4. Germline loops: CDR1 DFQATT, CDR2 SNEGSKA (reference sequence). The CDR3 covers 12 residues.

A few counts support this clonotype. The V call is TRBV20-1, the J call TRBJ2-7; 11 nucleotides agree with TRBD2. V dropped 6 bases and J dropped 4; count of bases not matched to a gene: 5. The CDR3 is made up of 13 amino acids. From germline, CDR1 is DFQATT and CDR2 SNEGSKA (reference sequence). The CDR3 is CSARTSGLYEQYF. CDR3 sequence (DNA): TGCAGTGCAAGGACTAGCGGGCTTTACGAGCAGTACTTC.

This clonotype was seen ten or more times. The chain has TRBV12-3 or TRBV12-4 and TRBJ1-5; D unresolved. The CDR3 extends over 15 amino acids. V was cut by 5 bases and J by 0 bases, with 11 bases left in between. The CDR3 DNA sequence: TGTGCCAGCAGTGGATATCCAGGTAGCAATCAGCCCCAGCATTTT. Residues: CASSGYPGSNQPQHF.

V gene TRBV5-1 combines with J gene TRBJ2-1; 9 bases agree with TRBD2. Germline-derived CDR1 and CDR2 are SGHRS and YFSETQ. The CDR3 length is 18 residues. V dropped 0 bases and J dropped 7; count of bases not matched to a gene: 14. CDR3 sequence: CASSLEGLAGTPINEQFF. The CDR3 DNA follows: TGCGCCAGCAGCTTGGAGGGGCTAGCGGGGACCCCCATTAATGAGCAGTTCTTC.

A few counts support this clonotype. The chain has TRBV20-1 and TRBJ2-3; 13 bases are a match to TRBD2. Germline V gene data show CDR1 as DFQATT and CDR2 as SNEGSKA (reference sequence). The CDR3 has 19 amino acids. V lost 7 bases to trimming and J lost 1 base; unmatched junction nucleotides: 17. This CDR3 is CSGTPRLAGGPTGTDTQYF. CDR3 DNA: TGCAGTGGCACACCACGACTAGCGGGGGGACCCACCGGCACAGATACGCAGTATTTT.